This T cell receptor (beta chain) was retrieved from a study of blood T cells in healthy people across ages (dated by TCRdb to 2013 to 2016). Looking at the study overall: In model experiments, roughly one uniquely barcoded TCR beta cDNA molecule per two T cells was captured by template switching. The study analyzed two additional independent replicas of 1 million unique cDNA reads from the same blood draw for two donors, one aged 18 to 29 and one aged 80 or older. The donors were split into four age groups: young (average 16 years), middle-aged (about 40), aged (approximately 60) and long-lived (over 75). To avoid experimental bias, donors of different ages were randomly spread across the sequencing lanes. Using deep sequencing normalized with unique cDNA molecular identifiers, the study measured how TCR beta repertoire diversity changes with age. Findings and caveats that apply to the study as a whole: The percentage of naive T cells measured by flow cytometry correlated strongly with observed TCR beta diversity. Because donor CMV infection status was unknown, age-related changes in expanded clonotypes were potentially confounded. Observed TCR beta diversity per million T cells fell roughly linearly with age, and a significant reduction was already apparent by age roughly 40. Compared with the aged group, the long-lived group had more naive CD4+ T cells, fewer expanded clones and increased TCR diversity, suggesting age selection. Estimates of total diversity based on one million sequenced T cells were considered lower bounds and underestimates. Since profiling was done on bulk unsorted PBMCs, naive and antigen-experienced compartments could not be conclusively compared.

Receptors were amplified or captured by 5' RACE. The reads were generated on an Illumina HiSeq 2500. A second PCR of roughly 6 to 12 cycles was run with a J-beta primer mix and a sample-barcoded 5' primer. Each TCR beta cDNA molecule received a unique molecular identifier from a template-switch 5' adaptor carrying 12 random nucleotides. At least 3 million CDR3-containing paired-end reads were obtained from each sample. The Mint cDNA synthesis kit, primed by a TRBC-specific oligonucleotide, was used to synthesize first-strand cDNA from all RNA. All cDNA was treated with uracil-DNA glycosylase and then went through a first 18-cycle PCR with the universal primers M1SS and BC2_uni_R. The original methods were these. For normalization, 1 million high-quality reads were randomly selected from each sample, with every read carrying a distinct molecular identifier. Instead of being binned into consensus sequences, reads with shared molecular identifiers were discarded. MiTCR, with a Q25 quality threshold and the strictest error-elimination algorithm, was used for CDR3 identification, clonotype clustering and error correction. A nonparametric unseen species model with Euler transformation was used to estimate a lower bound on total TCR beta diversity. TCRdb handled the public reads itself, with Q25 trimming in fastp and clone calling in MiXCR, and kept productive beta chains. CDR3 protein duplicates are merged, each entry listing the most common genes and DNA. The V and J calls, along with clone size, are taken from TCRdb and not from the paper's own processing. Counted in this sample were 700,000 or so distinct CDR3 sequences; 40% to 50% of them appeared once. The leading ten clones occupy roughly 30% of the sample.

The donors were roughly 39 Caucasian individuals from Russia, aged roughly 6 to 100 years, who were systemically healthy. Roughly 10 milliliters of peripheral blood were drawn from each donor into EDTA-treated Vacutainer tubes. PBMCs were isolated by Ficoll-Paque density-gradient centrifugation, with at least 7 million obtained per sample. Trizol reagent was used to extract total RNA from the PBMCs, yielding at least 5.5 micrograms per sample. For every donor, an aliquot of PBMCs went through flow cytometry to measure the percentages of naive CD45RAhigh/CD27high T cells. Details on this clonotype: It has no known antigen specificity. No much larger clone exists at a distance of one base, and base qualities are not known.

V lost 6 bases and J lost 0 bases, and the count of bases not matched to a germline gene is 6. The CDR3 measures 15 amino acids from cysteine to phenylalanine. Of all the DNA, just the CDR3 is kept, 45 bases in frame from base 1. The germline V gene provides CDR1 SGDLS and CDR2 YYNGEE. The chain employs TRBV9 and TRBJ1-1; 9 middle bases align to TRBD1. This sequence originates from a man at least 80 years old in good health. Sample: blood. The CDR3 protein is CASKPGTGLNTEAFF. The nucleotides read TGTGCCAGCAAGCCGGGGACAGGGCTGAACACTGAAGCTTTCTTT.